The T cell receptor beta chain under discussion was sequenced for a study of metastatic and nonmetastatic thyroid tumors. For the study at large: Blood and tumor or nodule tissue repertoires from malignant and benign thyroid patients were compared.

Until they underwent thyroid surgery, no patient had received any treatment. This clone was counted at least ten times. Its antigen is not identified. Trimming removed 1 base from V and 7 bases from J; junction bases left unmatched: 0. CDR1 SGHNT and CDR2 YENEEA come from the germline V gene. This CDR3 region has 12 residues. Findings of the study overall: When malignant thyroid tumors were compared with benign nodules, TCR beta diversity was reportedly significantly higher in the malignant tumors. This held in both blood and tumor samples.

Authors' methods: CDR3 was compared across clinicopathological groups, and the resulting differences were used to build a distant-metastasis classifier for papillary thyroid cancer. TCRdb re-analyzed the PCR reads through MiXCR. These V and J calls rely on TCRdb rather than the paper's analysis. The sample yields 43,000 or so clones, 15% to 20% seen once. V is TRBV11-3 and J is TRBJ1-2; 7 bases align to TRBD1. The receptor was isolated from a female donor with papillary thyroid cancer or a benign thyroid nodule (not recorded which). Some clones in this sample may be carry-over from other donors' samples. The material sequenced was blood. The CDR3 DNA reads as TGTGCCAGCAGCTTAGGACAGGGTGGCTACACCTTC. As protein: CASSLGQGGYTF.